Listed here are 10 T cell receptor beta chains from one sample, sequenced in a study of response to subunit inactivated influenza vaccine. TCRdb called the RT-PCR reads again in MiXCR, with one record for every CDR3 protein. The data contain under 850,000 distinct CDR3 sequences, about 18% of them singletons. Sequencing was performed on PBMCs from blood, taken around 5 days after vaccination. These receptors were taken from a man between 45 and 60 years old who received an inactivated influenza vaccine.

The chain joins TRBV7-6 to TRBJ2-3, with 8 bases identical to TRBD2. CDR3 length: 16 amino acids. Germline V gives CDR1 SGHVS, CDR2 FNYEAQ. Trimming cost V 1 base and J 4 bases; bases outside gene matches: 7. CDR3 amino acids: CASSLGSGRLSDTQYF. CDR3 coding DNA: TGTGCCAGCAGCTTAGGGAGCGGGAGACTTTCAGATACGCAGTATTTT.

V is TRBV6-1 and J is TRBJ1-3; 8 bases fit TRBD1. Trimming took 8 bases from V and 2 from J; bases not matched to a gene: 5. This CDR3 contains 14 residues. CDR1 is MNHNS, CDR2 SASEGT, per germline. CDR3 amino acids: CASLTGATGNTIYF. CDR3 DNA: TGTGCCAGCCTGACAGGGGCCACTGGAAACACCATATATTTT.

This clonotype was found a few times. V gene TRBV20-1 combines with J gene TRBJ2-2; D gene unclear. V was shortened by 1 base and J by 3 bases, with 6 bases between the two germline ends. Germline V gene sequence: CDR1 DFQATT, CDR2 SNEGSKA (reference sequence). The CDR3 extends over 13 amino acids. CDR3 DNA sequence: TGCAGTGCTAGAGCCTTGGACACCGGGGAGCTGTTTTTT. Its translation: CSARALDTGELFF.

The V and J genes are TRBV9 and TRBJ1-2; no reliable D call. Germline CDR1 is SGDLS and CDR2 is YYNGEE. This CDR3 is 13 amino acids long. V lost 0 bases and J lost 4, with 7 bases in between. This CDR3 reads CASSVVVSYGYTF. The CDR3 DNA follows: TGTGCCAGCAGCGTAGTGGTCAGCTATGGCTACACCTTC.

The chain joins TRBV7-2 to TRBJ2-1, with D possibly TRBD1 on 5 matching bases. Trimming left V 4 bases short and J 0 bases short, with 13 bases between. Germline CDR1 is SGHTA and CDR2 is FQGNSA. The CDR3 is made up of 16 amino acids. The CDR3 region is CASSSLKGNSYNEQFF. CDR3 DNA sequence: TGTGCCAGCAGCTCTCTCAAGGGGAACTCCTACAATGAGCAGTTCTTC.

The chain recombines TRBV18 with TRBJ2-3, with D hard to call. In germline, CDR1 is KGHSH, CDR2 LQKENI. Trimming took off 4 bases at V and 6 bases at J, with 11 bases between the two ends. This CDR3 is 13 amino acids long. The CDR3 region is CASSRETRDTQYF. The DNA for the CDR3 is TGTGCCAGCTCACGAGAAACCAGGGATACGCAGTATTTT.

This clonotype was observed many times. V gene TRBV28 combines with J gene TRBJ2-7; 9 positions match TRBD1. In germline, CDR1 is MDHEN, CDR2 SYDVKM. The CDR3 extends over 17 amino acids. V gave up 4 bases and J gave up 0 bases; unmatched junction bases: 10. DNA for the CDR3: TGTGCCAGCAGTTACCACCCAACAGGGGGCAGCTCCTACGAGCAGTACTTC. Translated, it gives CASSYHPTGGSSYEQYF.

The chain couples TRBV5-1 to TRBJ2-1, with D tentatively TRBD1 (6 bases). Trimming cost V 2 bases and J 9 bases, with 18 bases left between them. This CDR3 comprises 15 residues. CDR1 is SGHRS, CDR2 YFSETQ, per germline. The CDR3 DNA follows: TGCGCCAGCAGCTTTTTGGGGCAGGGGCTCACTGAGCAGTTCTTC. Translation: CASSFLGQGLTEQFF.

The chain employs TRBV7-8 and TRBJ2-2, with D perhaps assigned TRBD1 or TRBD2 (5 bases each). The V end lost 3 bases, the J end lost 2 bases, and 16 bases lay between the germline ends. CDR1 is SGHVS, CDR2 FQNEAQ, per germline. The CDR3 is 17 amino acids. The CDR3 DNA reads TGTGCCAGCAGCTTCCCTCCCGGGACCGCTAACACCGGGGAGCTGTTTTTT. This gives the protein CASSFPPGTANTGELFF.

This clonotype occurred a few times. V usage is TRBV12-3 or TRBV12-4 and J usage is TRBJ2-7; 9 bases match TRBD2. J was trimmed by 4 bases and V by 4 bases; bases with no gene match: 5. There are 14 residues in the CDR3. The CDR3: CASSSVTSGYEQYF. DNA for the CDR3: TGTGCCAGCAGTTCCGTGACTAGCGGATACGAGCAGTACTTC.